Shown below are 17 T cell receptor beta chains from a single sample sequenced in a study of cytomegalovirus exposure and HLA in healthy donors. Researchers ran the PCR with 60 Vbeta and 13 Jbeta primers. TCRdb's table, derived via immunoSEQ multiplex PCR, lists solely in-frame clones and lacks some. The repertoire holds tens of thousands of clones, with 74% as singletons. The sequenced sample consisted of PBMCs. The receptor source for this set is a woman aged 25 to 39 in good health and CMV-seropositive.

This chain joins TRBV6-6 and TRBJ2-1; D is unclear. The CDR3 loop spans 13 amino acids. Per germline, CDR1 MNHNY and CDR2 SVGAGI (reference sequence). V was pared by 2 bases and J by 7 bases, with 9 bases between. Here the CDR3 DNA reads TGTGCCAGCAGTTACAAAGAGGAGAATGAGCAGTTCTTC. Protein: CASSYKEENEQFF.

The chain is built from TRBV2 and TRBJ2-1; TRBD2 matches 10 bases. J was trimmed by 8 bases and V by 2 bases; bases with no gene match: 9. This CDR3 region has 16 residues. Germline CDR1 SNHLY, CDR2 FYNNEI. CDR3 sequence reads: CASSERLAGLGYEQFF. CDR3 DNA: TGTGCCAGCAGTGAACGACTAGCGGGTTTGGGGTATGAGCAGTTCTTC.

The CDR3 DNA reads as TGTGCCAGCTCATCGGGTGGTGGTTACACAGATACGCAGTATTTT. It translates to CASSSGGGYTDTQYF. J is TRBJ2-3 and V is TRBV18; no clear D. The ends were cut back, 5 bases at V and 2 bases at J, with 14 bases in the middle. CDR1 and CDR2 (germline): KGHSH, LQKENI. The CDR3 extends over 15 amino acids. Full variable domain (remainder filled in from reference TRBV18 and TRBJ2-3): NAGVMQNPRHLVRRRGQEARLRCSPMKGHSHVYWYRQLPEEGLKFMVYLQKENIIDESGMPKERFSAEFPKEGPSILRIQQVVRGDSAAYFCASSSGGGYTDTQYFGPGTRLTVL.

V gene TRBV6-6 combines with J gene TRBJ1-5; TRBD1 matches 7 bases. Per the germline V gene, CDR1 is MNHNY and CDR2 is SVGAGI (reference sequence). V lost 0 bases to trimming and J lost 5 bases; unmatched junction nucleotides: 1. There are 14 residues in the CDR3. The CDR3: CASSYSGQDQPQHF. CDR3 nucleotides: TGTGCCAGCAGTTACTCCGGACAGGATCAGCCCCAGCATTTT.

CDR3 loop: CASSGGLADYEQYF. CDR3 coding DNA: TGTGCCAGCAGCGGCGGACTAGCGGATTACGAGCAGTACTTC. The V and J genes are TRBV9 and TRBJ2-7; TRBD2 agrees at 10 bases. The CDR3 covers 14 residues. Germline-derived CDR1 and CDR2 are SGDLS and YYNGEE. Trimming cost V 3 bases and J 4 bases; bases outside gene matches: 4.

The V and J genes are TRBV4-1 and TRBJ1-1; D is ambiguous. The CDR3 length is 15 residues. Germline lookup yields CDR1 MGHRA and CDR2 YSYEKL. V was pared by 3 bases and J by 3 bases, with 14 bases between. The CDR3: CASSHNGWRDTEAFF. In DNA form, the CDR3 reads TGCGCCAGCAGCCATAACGGGTGGAGGGACACTGAAGCTTTCTTT.

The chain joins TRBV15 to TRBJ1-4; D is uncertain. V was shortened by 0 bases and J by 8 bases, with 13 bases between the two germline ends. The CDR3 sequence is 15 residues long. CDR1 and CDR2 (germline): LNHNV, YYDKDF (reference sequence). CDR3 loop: CATSRDYSSSEKLFF. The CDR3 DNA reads TGTGCCACCAGCAGAGACTATAGCAGTTCGGAAAAACTGTTTTTT.

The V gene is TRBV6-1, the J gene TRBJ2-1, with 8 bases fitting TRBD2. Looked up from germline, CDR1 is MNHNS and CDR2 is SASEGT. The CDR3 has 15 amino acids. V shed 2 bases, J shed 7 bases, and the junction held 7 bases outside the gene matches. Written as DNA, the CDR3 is TGTGCCAGCAGTGAATCTCGCGGGAGGTTGAATGAGCAGTTCTTC. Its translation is CASSESRGRLNEQFF.

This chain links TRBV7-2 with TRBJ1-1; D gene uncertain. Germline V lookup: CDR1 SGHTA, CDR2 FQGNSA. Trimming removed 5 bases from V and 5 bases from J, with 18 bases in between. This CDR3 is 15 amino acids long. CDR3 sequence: CASSPSRGWKTEAFF. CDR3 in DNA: TGTGCCAGCAGCCCCAGTCGGGGTTGGAAAACTGAAGCTTTCTTT.

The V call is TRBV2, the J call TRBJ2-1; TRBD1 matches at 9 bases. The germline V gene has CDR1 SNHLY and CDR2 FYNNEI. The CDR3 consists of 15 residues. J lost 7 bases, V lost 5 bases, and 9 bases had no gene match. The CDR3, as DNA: TGTGCCAGCAGTCTGGGACAGGGAAGTGCGAATGAGCAGTTCTTC. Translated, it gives CASSLGQGSANEQFF.

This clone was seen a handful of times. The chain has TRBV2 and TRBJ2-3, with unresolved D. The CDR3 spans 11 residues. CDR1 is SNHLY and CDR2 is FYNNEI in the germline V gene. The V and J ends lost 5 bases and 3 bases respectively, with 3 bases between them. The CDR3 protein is CASSQTDTQYF. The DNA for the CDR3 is TGTGCCAGCAGTCAAACAGATACGCAGTATTTT.

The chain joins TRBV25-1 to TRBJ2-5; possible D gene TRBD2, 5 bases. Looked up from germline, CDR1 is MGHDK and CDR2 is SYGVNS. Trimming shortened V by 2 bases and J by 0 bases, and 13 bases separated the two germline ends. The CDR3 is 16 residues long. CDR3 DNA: TGTGCCAGCAGTGAAAAAGGGTCCGGGGACCAAGAGACCCAGTACTTC. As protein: CASSEKGSGDQETQYF.

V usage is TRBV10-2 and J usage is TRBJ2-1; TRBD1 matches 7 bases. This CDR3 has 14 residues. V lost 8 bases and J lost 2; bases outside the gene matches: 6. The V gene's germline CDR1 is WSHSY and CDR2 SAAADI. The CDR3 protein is CASETGSAYNEQFF. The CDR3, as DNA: TGCGCCAGCGAGACAGGGTCAGCCTACAATGAGCAGTTCTTC.

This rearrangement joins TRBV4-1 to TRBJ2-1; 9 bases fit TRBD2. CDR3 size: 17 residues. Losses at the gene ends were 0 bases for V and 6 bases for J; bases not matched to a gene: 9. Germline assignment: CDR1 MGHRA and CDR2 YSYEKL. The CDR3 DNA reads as TGCGCCAGCAGCCAAGATGGGGGACTAGCAATTTCCAATGAGCAGTTCTTC. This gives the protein CASSQDGGLAISNEQFF.

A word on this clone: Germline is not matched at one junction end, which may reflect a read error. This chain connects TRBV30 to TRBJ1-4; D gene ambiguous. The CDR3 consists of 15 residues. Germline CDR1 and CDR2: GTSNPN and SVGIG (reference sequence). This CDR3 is CAWSDVGRDNQKLFF. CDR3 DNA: TGTGCCTGGAGTGACGTGGGGAGGGATAATCAAAAACTGTTTTTT.

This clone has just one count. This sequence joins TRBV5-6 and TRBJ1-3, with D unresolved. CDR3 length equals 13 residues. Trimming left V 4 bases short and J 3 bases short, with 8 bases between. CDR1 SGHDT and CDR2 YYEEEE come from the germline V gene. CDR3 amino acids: CASSPRGGNTIYF. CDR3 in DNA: TGTGCCAGCAGCCCCCGGGGTGGAAACACCATATATTTT.

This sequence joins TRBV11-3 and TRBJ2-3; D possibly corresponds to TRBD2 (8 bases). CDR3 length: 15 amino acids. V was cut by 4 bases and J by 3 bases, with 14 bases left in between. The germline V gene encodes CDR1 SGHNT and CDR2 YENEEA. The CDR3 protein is CASSSGGLETDTQYF. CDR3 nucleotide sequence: TGTGCCAGCAGCTCAGGGGGACTAGAAACAGATACGCAGTATTTT.